This T cell receptor (beta chain) was sequenced in a study of read filtering for tumor transcriptome and immune sequencing. The germline V and J ends were trimmed by 3 bases and 3 bases, with 14 bases remaining between them. Germline CDR1 SQVTM, CDR2 ANQGSEA. The length of the CDR3 is 15 residues. From approximately 430 ng of RNA, a library with molecular barcoded alpha/delta and beta/gamma adaptors was made. TCRdb re-derived calls from the reads in MiXCR, one entry per CDR3 protein. The sample includes around 31,000 distinct CDR3 sequences, approximately 17% of them seen just once. This clonotype was detected ten times or more.

This chain joins TRBV29-1 and TRBJ2-2; D might be TRBD2 (6 bases). This receptor was obtained from a donor aged 40 or older with multiple myeloma. Sequencing used a population of CD138-negative cells sorted from bone marrow. In nucleotides, the CDR3 is TGCAGCGTTGACCGCAGGTCGGGGGACACCGGGGAGCTGTTTTTT. Amino acids: CSVDRRSGDTGELFF.